A single sample is the source of the 27 T cell receptor beta chains below, sequenced in a study of lung T cells in sarcoidosis with Löfgren's syndrome. TCRdb itself ran the reads through MiXCR, one entry per CDR3 protein. The sample has 15,000 to 25,000 distinct CDR3 sequences, roughly a fifth seen once. The sample comprised CD4+ T cells from PBMCs. The receptors come from a human donor with sarcoidosis (Löfgren's syndrome or another form), or a control subject (not recorded which).

In its sample, this clonotype is medium-sized. The chain links TRBV20-1 to TRBJ1-2, with D perhaps TRBD1 (6 bases). V was clipped by 6 bases and J by 2 bases, with 16 bases between them. Germline values: CDR1 DFQATT, CDR2 SNEGSKA (reference sequence). The CDR3 extends over 14 amino acids. The CDR3 sequence: CSAPPPGHNYGYTF. The CDR3 DNA reads as TGCAGTGCCCCCCCGCCGGGACACAACTATGGCTACACCTTC.

The count of this clonotype is one. A much bigger clone sits one base away, suggesting this may be a read error. This chain uses TRBV6-1 with TRBJ2-6; D possibly corresponds to TRBD1 (5 bases). The CDR3 runs to 15 residues. Germline loops: CDR1 MNHNS, CDR2 SASEGT. V lost 6 bases and J 3 bases, leaving 12 bases between the germline ends. The CDR3 region is CASSKGLVGANVLTF. Here the CDR3 DNA reads TGTGCCAGCAGCAAGGGGCTGGTTGGGGCCAACGTCCTGACTTTC.

In this sample, this clonotype turned up many times. The rearrangement joins TRBV7-9 to TRBJ2-1; 9 bases are shared with TRBD1. The trim removed 6 bases at V and 7 bases at J, leaving 7 bases unmatched. Germline values: CDR1 SEHNR, CDR2 FQNEAQ (reference sequence). The CDR3 sequence is 14 residues long. The CDR3 sequence: CASRSTGGGNEQFF. The CDR3 DNA sequence: TGTGCCAGCAGATCGACAGGGGGGGGAAATGAGCAGTTCTTC.

The table lists this clonotype with many counts. The chain joins TRBV7-2 to TRBJ2-7; 9 bases agree with TRBD1. The V and J ends lost 8 bases and 2 bases, in that order; junction bases with no gene match: 10. The CDR3 has 15 residues. Germline CDR1 is SGHTA and CDR2 is FQGNSA. CDR3 DNA: TGTGCCAGCTTAACCCCGGGACAGGGTCCCTACGAGCAGTACTTC. Residues: CASLTPGQGPYEQYF.

By frequency in the sample, this clonotype is medium-sized. The V gene is TRBV27, the J gene TRBJ2-1, with TRBD2 matching 8 bases. This CDR3 is built from 15 residues. Germline V gene sequence: CDR1 MNHEY, CDR2 SMNVEV (reference sequence). Trimming took 2 bases from V and 4 from J; bases not matched to a gene: 4. CDR3 in DNA: TGTGCCAGCAGTTTACCACTAGCGGATTACAATGAGCAGTTCTTC. Translating it yields CASSLPLADYNEQFF.

In its sample, this clonotype ranks as medium-sized. The chain is built from TRBV6-1 and TRBJ2-7, with TRBD1 matching 7 bases. The CDR3 length is 13 residues. After removal of 5 bases from V and 2 bases from J, the junction contained 3 bases not matched to a gene. The V gene's germline CDR1 is MNHNS and CDR2 SASEGT. This CDR3 is CASSSTGAYEQYF. The CDR3 DNA reads as TGTGCCAGCAGTTCCACAGGGGCCTACGAGCAGTACTTC.

The table lists this clonotype with many counts. The chain recombines TRBV7-2 with TRBJ2-2; D is possibly TRBD1 or TRBD2 (5 bases each). The ends were cut back, 2 bases at V and 4 bases at J, with 11 bases in the middle. This CDR3 spans 15 amino acids. Germline CDR1 SGHTA, CDR2 FQGNSA. CDR3 sequence (DNA): TGTGCCAGCAGCTTAAACCTTGGGGGCACCGGGGAGCTGTTTTTT. Amino acids: CASSLNLGGTGELFF. Filled out from reference TRBV7-2 and TRBJ2-2, the complete variable domain reads GAGVSQSPSNKVTEKGKDVELRCDPISGHTALYWYRQSLGQGLEFLIYFQGNSAPDKSGLPSDRFSAERTGGSVSTLTIQRTQQEDSAVYLCASSLNLGGTGELFFGEGSRLTVL.

This clonotype was counted many times. The V gene is TRBV20-1, the J gene TRBJ2-7, with TRBD1 matching 8 bases. The CDR3 is 16 residues long. Trimming at V came to 2 bases and at J to 0 bases, leaving 9 bases not matched to a gene. Germline V gene data show CDR1 as DFQATT and CDR2 as SNEGSKA (reference sequence). CDR3 nucleotide sequence: TGCAGTGCTAGATTGCCGGGACAGGCCATCTCCTACGAGCAGTACTTC. It codes for CSARLPGQAISYEQYF.

On this clonotype itself: One end of the junction does not line up with germline, which may come from a read error. The CDR3 loop is CASAYSGGTGTQYF. The DNA for the CDR3 is TGTGCCAGCGCATATAGCGGAGGCACAGGTACGCAGTATTTT. The chain combines TRBV7-2 with TRBJ2-3; D perhaps matches TRBD2 (6 bases). Germline values: CDR1 SGHTA, CDR2 FQGNSA. The CDR3 is 14 residues long. The full variable domain, with the rest looked up from reference TRBV7-2 and TRBJ2-3, is GAGVSQSPSNKVTEKGKDVELRCDPISGHTALYWYRQSLGQGLEFLIYFQGNSAPDKSGLPSDRFSAERTGGSVSTLTIQRTQQEDSAVYLCASAYSGGTGTQYFGPGTRLTVL.

This clonotype has a count of ten or more. The chain combines TRBV12-3 or TRBV12-4 with TRBJ2-3; 8 bases fit TRBD1. There are 18 residues in the CDR3. V was pared by 6 bases and J by 4 bases, with 18 bases of the junction left unmatched. CDR3 in DNA: TGTGCCAGCAGCCACACTGACAGGGGTTGGGTTGGTTCAGATACGCAGTATTTT. This translates into CASSHTDRGWVGSDTQYF.

About this clonotype itself: At one of its ends the junction is not consistent with the germline gene, which may arise from a read error. The rearrangement uses TRBV6-2 or TRBV6-3 and TRBJ1-5; D is unclear. The CDR3 covers 14 residues. Germline V lookup: CDR1 MNHEY, CDR2 SVGEGT. The CDR3 sequence is CASSPENFAQTQHF. For the CDR3, the DNA is TGTGCCAGCAGTCCAGAAAATTTTGCTCAGACCCAGCATTTT.

A remark on this clonotype: This could be a read error, since a much larger clone is one nucleotide away. Here the CDR3 omits its conserved ending phenylalanine or tryptophan, so a read error is the likely source. The chain joins TRBV3-1 to TRBJ1-4, with 7 bases identical to TRBD1. CDR1 LGHDT and CDR2 YNNKEL come from the germline V gene (reference sequence). The CDR3 covers 12 residues. V shed 4 bases and J 7 bases; nucleotides not matched to a gene: 0. The CDR3 region is CASSRQGEKLFS. The CDR3 DNA follows: TGTGCCAGCAGCCGACAGGGTGAAAAACTGTTTTCT.

This clonotype counts as medium-sized (0.01 to 0.1%). This sequence joins TRBV6-6 and TRBJ1-2; a weak D match, TRBD1 (5 bases). The germline CDR1 and CDR2 sequences are MNHNY and SVGAGI (reference sequence). The CDR3 spans 15 residues. Trimming shortened V by 0 bases and J by 3 bases, and 11 bases separated the two germline ends. The CDR3 sequence: CASSYSRGVDYGYTF. DNA for the CDR3: TGTGCCAGCAGTTACTCGAGAGGGGTAGACTATGGCTACACCTTC.

A remark on this clonotype: Germline and junction disagree at one end, which may indicate a read error. V is TRBV20-1 and J is TRBJ1-5, with 8 bases fitting TRBD1. CDR1 and CDR2 (germline): DFQATT, SNEGSKA (reference sequence). The CDR3 covers 16 residues. The CDR3 loop is CSARVGRQGSNQPQHF. Here the CDR3 DNA reads TGCAGTGCACGGGTCGGGAGACAGGGGAGCAATCAACCCCAGCATTTT.

The V and J genes are TRBV11-3 and TRBJ1-1; 7 bases align to TRBD1. This CDR3 is 13 amino acids long. Germline assignment: CDR1 SGHNT and CDR2 YENEEA. J was trimmed by 4 bases and V by 2 bases; bases with no gene match: 1. The CDR3 nucleotides read TGTGCCAGCAGCTTAAGGGGGCGCACTGAAGCTTTCTTT. Its translation is CASSLRGRTEAFF.

As concerns this clonotype: One base away lies a much larger clone, so this may be a sequencing read error. The gene calls are TRBV28 and TRBJ1-5, with TRBD1 matching 8 bases. The CDR3 has 15 amino acids. The germline V gene encodes CDR1 MDHEN and CDR2 SYDVKM. DNA of the CDR3: TGTGCCAGCAGTTTTGGGGACAGGATTCATCAGCCCAAGCATTTT. This translates into CASSFGDRIHQPKHF.

Worth noting for this clonotype: A single base separates this from a much larger clone, so it may be a read error. As the CDR3 is not closed by the conserved phenylalanine or tryptophan, this likely results from a read error. Because the CDR3's place on the DNA is in doubt, the DNA is left out and the CDR3 is given as listed by TCRdb. The chain combines TRBV2 with TRBJ1-5. The germline gives CDR1 SNHLY, CDR2 FYNNEI. Inclusive of both ends, the CDR3 amounts to 13 amino acids. This CDR3 reads CASSDSLNQPKHL.

Judged by abundance, this clonotype is medium-sized. The chain carries TRBV6-9 and TRBJ2-1; TRBD2 matches at 14 bases. With V trimmed by 4 bases and J by 9 bases, 2 bases remained unmatched. CDR1 MNHGY and CDR2 SVAAGI come from the germline V gene. This CDR3 comprises 14 residues. CDR3: CASSLGLAGVEQFF. DNA for the CDR3: TGTGCCAGCAGTTTGGGACTAGCGGGAGTTGAGCAGTTCTTC.

On this clonotype: An end of the junction differs from the germline gene, which may be a read error. V is TRBV3-1 and J is TRBJ1-1; maybe TRBD1 (6 bases). Germline-derived CDR1 and CDR2 are LGHDT and YNNKEL (reference sequence). The CDR3 covers 17 residues. The CDR3 sequence: CASSQAVTGWVNTEALF. CDR3 nucleotide sequence: TGTGCCAGCAGCCAAGCGGTCACAGGGTGGGTGAACACTGAAGCTCTCTTT. Using reference TRBV3-1 and TRBJ1-1 for the parts outside the CDR3, the full variable domain is DTAVSQTPKYLVTQMGNDKSIKCEQNLGHDTMYWYKQDSKKFLKIMFSYNNKELIINETVPNRFSPKSPDKAHLNLHINSLELGDSAVYFCASSQAVTGWVNTEALFGQGTRLTVV.

This clonotype is termed medium-sized (0.01 to 0.1%). The chain recombines TRBV27 with TRBJ1-5; no reliable D call. The CDR3 covers 13 residues. V lost 4 bases to trimming and J lost 3 bases, with 7 bases between them. The germline CDR1 and CDR2 sequences are MNHEY and SMNVEV (reference sequence). The CDR3: CASSYRPNQPQHF. The CDR3 DNA sequence: TGTGCCAGCAGTTATAGACCCAATCAGCCCCAGCATTTT.

This clonotype occurred many times. This chain uses TRBV7-8 with TRBJ2-3; 9 nucleotides line up with TRBD1. The CDR3 length is 17 residues. Germline CDR1 is SGHVS and CDR2 is FQNEAQ. J gave up 0 bases and V 1 base, and 5 bases lay outside the gene matches. CDR3 in DNA: TGTGCCAGCAGCTTAGTGGGGACAGGGTCGAGCACAGATACGCAGTATTTT. Protein: CASSLVGTGSSTDTQYF.

This clonotype was counted at least ten times. The CDR3 sequence: CASRGLKSSYEQYF. The CDR3 coding sequence is TGTGCCAGCAGGGGACTGAAAAGCTCCTACGAGCAGTACTTC. The chain recombines TRBV12-3 or TRBV12-4 with TRBJ2-7, with a tentative D call TRBD2 (6 bases). V was shortened by 6 bases and J by 0 bases, with 12 bases between the two germline ends. The CDR3 contains 14 residues.

This clonotype has a count of ten or more. This chain links TRBV18 with TRBJ2-7; 11 bases are shared with TRBD1. The ends lost 4 bases at V and 3 bases at J; junction bases unmatched: 5. The CDR3 has 15 residues. Germline CDR1 is KGHSH and CDR2 is LQKENI. DNA for the CDR3: TGTGCCAGCTCACTGGGACAGGGGGGCTTCTACGAGCAGTACTTC. Its protein product is CASSLGQGGFYEQYF.

This clonotype was seen more than once but under ten times. This may stem from a read error, because a much larger clone lies one nucleotide away. The chain has TRBV12-3 or TRBV12-4 and TRBJ1-1, with a possible D match to TRBD1 (6 bases). The CDR3 sequence is 14 residues long. Trimming took 8 bases from V and 3 from J, leaving 16 bases between them. The CDR3 nucleotides read TGTGCCAGCGGCATCACAGGGATCCACACTGAAGCTTTCTTT. As protein: CASGITGIHTEAFF.

Regarding this clonotype: This may come from a read error, since a much larger clone is one base off. The conserved closing phenylalanine or tryptophan is absent in this CDR3, likely reflecting a read error. V usage is TRBV19 and J usage is TRBJ2-5; D call uncertain. V was pared by 4 bases and J by 5 bases, with 11 bases between. Germline loops: CDR1 LNHDA, CDR2 SQIVND (reference sequence). The CDR3 is 13 residues long. CDR3 coding DNA: TGTGCCAGTAGTACCGGAGTGGGGGAGACCCAGTACCTC. Translated: CASSTGVGETQYL.

For this clonotype: This may be a read error: a much more frequent sequence differs by one nucleotide. This chain joins TRBV29-1 and TRBJ2-3, with D uncertain. The CDR3 has 15 amino acids. Germline V CDR1 and CDR2: SQVTM, ANQGSEA. Deletions cut 5 bases from V and 0 bases from J, with 15 bases between. CDR3 in amino acids: CSVHPSGASTDTQYF. As DNA, the CDR3 is TGCAGCGTTCACCCCTCAGGCGCTAGCACAGATACGCAGTATTTT.

As to this clonotype: This may stem from a read error, because a much larger clone lies one nucleotide away. Likely a read error: the CDR3 ends without its conserved phenylalanine or tryptophan. The chain employs TRBV12-3 or TRBV12-4 and TRBJ2-5; D is possibly TRBD2 (7 bases). The CDR3 has 13 residues. V lost 5 bases to trimming and J lost 1 base, with 8 bases between them. The CDR3 spells CASSRGAQETQYL. The CDR3, as DNA: TGTGCCAGCAGTCGGGGGGCCCAAGAGACCCAGTACTTA.